These 4 T cell receptor beta chains share one sample of origin, sequenced in a study of T cells in Graves' hyperthyroidism and ophthalmopathy. From RNA transcripts, TCR beta CDR3 regions were amplified. HTBI primers were the set used in a first-round RT-PCR of the TCR CDR3. TCRdb used MiXCR to reprocess the multiplex PCR reads, holding one entry per CDR3 protein. The sample comprises about 560,000 distinct CDR3 sequences, 16% of which are singletons, and roughly 18% rests with the top ten. The sample was blood. These receptors all come from a woman aged 18-35 years with Graves' hyperthyroidism.

Ten or more counts support this clonotype. The chain employs TRBV12-3 or TRBV12-4 and TRBJ1-2; TRBD1 might be the D (5 bases). Trimming took 6 bases from V and 0 from J, leaving 14 bases between them. This CDR3 comprises 15 residues. CDR3 residues: CASRLGRETNYGYTF. The DNA for the CDR3 is TGTGCCAGCAGGTTGGGGCGAGAGACTAACTATGGCTACACCTTC.

This clonotype occurred many times. The genes are TRBV6-5 and TRBJ2-3, with D perhaps TRBD2 (7 bases). The length of the CDR3 is 16 residues. The germline V gene encodes CDR1 MNHEY and CDR2 SVGAGI. V was pared by 2 bases and J by 3 bases, with 15 bases between. The CDR3 sequence is CASSYRRGGGTDTQYF. The CDR3 nucleotides are TGTGCCAGCAGTTACCGCCGAGGGGGGGGAACAGATACGCAGTATTTT.

At least ten counts were recorded for this clonotype. The chain joins TRBV6-2 or TRBV6-3 to TRBJ2-2, with 7 bases identical to TRBD2. The V gene end was trimmed by 6 bases and the J gene end by 6 bases; junction bases not matched to a gene: 7. Germline assignment: CDR1 MNHEY and CDR2 SVGEGT. CDR3 length equals 14 residues. The CDR3 loop is CASSQTSSPGELFF. The CDR3 nucleotides read TGTGCCAGCAGCCAGACTAGCTCGCCCGGGGAGCTGTTTTTT.

The chain joins TRBV5-1 to TRBJ2-5; tentative D call: TRBD2 (5 bases). V was trimmed by 4 bases and J by 5 bases, leaving 15 bases between them. Germline V gene sequence: CDR1 SGHRS, CDR2 YFSETQ. The CDR3 extends over 14 amino acids. The CDR3 bases are TGCGCCAGCAGCCCACTAGAGGGAGTGGAGACCCAGTACTTC. Translation: CASSPLEGVETQYF.